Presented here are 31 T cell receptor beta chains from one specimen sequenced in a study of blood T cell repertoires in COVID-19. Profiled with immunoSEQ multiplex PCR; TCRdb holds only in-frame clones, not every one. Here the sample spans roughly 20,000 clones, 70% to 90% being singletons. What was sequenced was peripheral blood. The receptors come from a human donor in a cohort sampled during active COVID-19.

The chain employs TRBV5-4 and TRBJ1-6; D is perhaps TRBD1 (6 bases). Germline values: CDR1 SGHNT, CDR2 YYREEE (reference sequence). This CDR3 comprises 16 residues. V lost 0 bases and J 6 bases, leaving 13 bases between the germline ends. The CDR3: CASSLGGQGSNSPLHF. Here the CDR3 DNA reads TGTGCCAGCAGCTTGGGAGGGCAGGGGAGTAATTCACCCCTCCACTTT.

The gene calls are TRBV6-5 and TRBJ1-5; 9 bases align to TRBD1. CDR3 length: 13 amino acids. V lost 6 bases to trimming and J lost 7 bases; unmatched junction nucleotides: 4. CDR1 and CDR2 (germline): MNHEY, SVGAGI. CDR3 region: CASRRTGDQPQHF. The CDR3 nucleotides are TGTGCCAGCAGAAGGACAGGGGACCAGCCCCAGCATTTT.

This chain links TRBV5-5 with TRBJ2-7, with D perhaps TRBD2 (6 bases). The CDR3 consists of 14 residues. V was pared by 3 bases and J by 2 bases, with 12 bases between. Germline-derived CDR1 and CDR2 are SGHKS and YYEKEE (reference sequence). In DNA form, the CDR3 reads TGTGCCAGCAGCTCGGCCGGGACTCCCTACGAGCAGTACTTC. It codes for CASSSAGTPYEQYF. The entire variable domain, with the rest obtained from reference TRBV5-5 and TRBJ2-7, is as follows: DAGVTQSPTHLIKTRGQQVTLRCSPISGHKSVSWYQQVLGQGPQFIFQYYEKEERGRGNFPDRFSARQFPNYSSELNVNALLLGDSALYLCASSSAGTPYEQYFGPGTRLTVT.

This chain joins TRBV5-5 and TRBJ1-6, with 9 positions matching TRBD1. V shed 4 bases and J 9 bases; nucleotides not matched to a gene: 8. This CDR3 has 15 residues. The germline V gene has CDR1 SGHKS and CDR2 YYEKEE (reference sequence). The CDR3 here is CASSALDRGGSPLHF. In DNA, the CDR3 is TGTGCCAGCAGCGCTCTAGACAGGGGGGGTTCACCCCTCCACTTT.

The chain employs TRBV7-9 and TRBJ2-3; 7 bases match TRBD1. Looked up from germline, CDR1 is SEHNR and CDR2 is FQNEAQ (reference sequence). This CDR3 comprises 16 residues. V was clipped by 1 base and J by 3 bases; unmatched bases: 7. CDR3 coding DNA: TGTGCCAGCAGCTTAGAGGGGGCGATCCGGACAGATACGCAGTATTTT. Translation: CASSLEGAIRTDTQYF.

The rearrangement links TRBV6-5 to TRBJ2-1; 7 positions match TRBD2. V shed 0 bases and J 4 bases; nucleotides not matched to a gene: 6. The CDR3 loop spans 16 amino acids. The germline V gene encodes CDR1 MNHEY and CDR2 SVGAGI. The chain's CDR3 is CASSYSRAGLYNEQFF. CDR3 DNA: TGTGCCAGCAGTTACTCGAGAGCGGGACTGTACAATGAGCAGTTCTTC.

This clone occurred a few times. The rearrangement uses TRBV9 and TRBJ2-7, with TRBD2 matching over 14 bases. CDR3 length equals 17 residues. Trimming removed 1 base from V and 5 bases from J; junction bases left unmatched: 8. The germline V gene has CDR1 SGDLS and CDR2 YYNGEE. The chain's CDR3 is CASSVSTGTSGSHEQYF. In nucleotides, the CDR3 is TGTGCCAGCAGCGTAAGTACCGGGACTAGCGGGAGTCACGAGCAGTACTTC. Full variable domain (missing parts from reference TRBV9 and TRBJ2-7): DSGVTQTPKHLITATGQRVTLRCSPRSGDLSVYWYQQSLDQGLQFLIQYYNGEERAKGNILERFSAQQFPDLHSELNLSSLELGDSALYFCASSVSTGTSGSHEQYFGPGTRLTVT.

The CDR3 reads CASSLSGSSYEQYF. The CDR3 DNA follows: TGTGCCAGCAGCTTAAGCGGATCCTCCTACGAGCAGTACTTC. V gene TRBV7-3 combines with J gene TRBJ2-7, with D unresolved. Looked up from germline, CDR1 is SGHTA and CDR2 is FQGTGA. Trimming left V 1 base short and J 0 bases short, with 7 bases between. This CDR3 is 14 amino acids long.

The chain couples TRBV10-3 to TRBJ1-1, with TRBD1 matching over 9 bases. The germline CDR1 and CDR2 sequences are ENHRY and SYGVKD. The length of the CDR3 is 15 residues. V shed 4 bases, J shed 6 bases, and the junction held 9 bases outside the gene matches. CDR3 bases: TGTGCCATCAGTGGAACCGGGACAGGGAGGGCTGAAGCTTTCTTT. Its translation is CAISGTGTGRAEAFF.

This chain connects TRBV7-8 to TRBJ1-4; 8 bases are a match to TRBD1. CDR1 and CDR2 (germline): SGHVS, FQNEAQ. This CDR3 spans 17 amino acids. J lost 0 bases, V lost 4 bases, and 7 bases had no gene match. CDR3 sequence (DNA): TGTGCCAGCAGCTCTGCCGGACAGGGTGCAACTAATGAAAAACTGTTTTTT. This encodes CASSSAGQGATNEKLFF.

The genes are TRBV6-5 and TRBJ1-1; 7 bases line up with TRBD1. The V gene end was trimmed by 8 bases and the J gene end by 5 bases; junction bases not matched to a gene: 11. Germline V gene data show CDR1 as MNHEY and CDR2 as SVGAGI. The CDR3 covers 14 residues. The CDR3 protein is CASGYRGLGTEAFF. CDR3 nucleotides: TGTGCCAGCGGCTACAGGGGATTGGGAACTGAAGCTTTCTTT.

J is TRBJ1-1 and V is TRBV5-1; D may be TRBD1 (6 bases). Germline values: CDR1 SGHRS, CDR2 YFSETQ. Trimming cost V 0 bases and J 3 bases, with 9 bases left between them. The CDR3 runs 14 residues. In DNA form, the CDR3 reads TGCGCCAGCAGCTTGGACAGGGAACACACTGAAGCTTTCTTT. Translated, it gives CASSLDREHTEAFF.

In DNA, the CDR3 is TGTGCCAGCAGCGACGGGACTGACCCCAGCTCCTATAATTCACCCCTCCACTTT. Amino acids: CASSDGTDPSSYNSPLHF. The chain employs TRBV9 and TRBJ1-6, with a tentative D call TRBD1 (5 bases). In germline, CDR1 is SGDLS, CDR2 YYNGEE. V shed 3 bases and J shed 0 bases, with 16 bases lying between them. The CDR3 runs to 18 residues.

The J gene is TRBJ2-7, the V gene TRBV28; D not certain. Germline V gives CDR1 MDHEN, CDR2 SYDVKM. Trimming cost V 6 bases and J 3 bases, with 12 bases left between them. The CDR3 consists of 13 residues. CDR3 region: CASRLTSYYEQYF. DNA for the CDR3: TGTGCCAGCAGGTTGACAAGCTACTACGAGCAGTACTTC.

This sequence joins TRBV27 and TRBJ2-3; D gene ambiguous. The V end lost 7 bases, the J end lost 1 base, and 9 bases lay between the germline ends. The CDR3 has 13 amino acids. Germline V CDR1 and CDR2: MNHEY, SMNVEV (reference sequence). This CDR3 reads CASTPRGTDTQYF. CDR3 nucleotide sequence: TGTGCCAGCACCCCAAGAGGCACAGATACGCAGTATTTT.

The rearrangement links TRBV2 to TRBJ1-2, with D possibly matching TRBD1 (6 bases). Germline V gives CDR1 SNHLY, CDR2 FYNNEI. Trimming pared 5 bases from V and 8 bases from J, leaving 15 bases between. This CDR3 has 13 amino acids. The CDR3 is CASSNRVLGGYTF. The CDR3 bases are TGTGCCAGCAGTAACAGGGTTCTCGGCGGCTACACCTTC.

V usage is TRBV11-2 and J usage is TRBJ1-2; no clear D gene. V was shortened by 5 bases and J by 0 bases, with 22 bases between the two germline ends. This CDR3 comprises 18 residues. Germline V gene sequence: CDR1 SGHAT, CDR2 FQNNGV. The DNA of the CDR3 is TGTGCCAGCAGCCCCGCCCTGGGGAATAGCGGCCCTAACTATGGCTACACCTTC. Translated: CASSPALGNSGPNYGYTF.

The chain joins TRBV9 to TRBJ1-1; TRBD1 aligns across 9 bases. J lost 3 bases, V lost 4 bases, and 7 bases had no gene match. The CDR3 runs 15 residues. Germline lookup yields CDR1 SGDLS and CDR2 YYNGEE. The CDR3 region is CASSLGGQGDTEAFF. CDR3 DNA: TGTGCCAGCAGCCTGGGGGGACAGGGAGACACTGAAGCTTTCTTT.

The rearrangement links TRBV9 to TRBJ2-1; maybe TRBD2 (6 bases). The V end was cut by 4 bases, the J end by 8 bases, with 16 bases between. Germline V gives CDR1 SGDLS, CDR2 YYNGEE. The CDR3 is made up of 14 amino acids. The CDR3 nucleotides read TGTGCCAGCAGCAGGGACTCGCTTGGGTATGAGCAGTTCTTC. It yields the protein CASSRDSLGYEQFF.

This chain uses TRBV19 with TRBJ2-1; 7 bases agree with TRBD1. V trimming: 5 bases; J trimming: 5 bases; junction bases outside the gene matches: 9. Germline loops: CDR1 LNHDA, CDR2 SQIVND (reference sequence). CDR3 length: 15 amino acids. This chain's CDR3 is CASSDARGRHNEQFF. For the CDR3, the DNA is TGTGCCAGTAGTGATGCGAGGGGGCGCCACAATGAGCAGTTCTTC.

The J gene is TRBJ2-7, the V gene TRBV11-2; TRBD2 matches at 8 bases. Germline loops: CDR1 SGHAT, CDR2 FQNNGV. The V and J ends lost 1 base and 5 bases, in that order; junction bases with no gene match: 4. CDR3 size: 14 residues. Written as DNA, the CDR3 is TGTGCCAGCAGCTTAGCAGCGGGAGCCCACGAGCAGTACTTC. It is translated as CASSLAAGAHEQYF.

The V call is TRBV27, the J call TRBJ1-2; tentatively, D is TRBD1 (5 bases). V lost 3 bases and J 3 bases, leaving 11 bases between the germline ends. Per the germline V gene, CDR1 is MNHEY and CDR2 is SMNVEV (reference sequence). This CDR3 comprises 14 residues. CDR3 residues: CASSFVGADYGYTF. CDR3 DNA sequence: TGTGCCAGCAGTTTTGTAGGGGCGGACTATGGCTACACCTTC.

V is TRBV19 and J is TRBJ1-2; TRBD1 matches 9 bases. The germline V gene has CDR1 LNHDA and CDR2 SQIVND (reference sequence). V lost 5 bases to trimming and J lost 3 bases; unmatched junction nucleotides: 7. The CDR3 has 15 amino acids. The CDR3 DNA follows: TGTGCCAGTAGTGCCGGACAGGGGCCGGACTATGGCTACACCTTC. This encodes CASSAGQGPDYGYTF.

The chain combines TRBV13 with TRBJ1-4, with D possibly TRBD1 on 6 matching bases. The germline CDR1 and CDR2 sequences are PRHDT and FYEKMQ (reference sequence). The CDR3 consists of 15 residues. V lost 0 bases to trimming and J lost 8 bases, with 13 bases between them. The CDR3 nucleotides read TGTGCCAGCAGCTTAGGGGGGCCAGGGGCCGAAAAACTGTTTTTT. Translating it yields CASSLGGPGAEKLFF.

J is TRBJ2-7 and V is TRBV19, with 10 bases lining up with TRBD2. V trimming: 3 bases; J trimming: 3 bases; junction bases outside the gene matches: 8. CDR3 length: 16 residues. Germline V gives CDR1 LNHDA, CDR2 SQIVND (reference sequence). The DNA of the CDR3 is TGTGCCAGTAGTATCCTAGCGGGAGCTCTCGGCTACGAGCAGTACTTC. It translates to CASSILAGALGYEQYF. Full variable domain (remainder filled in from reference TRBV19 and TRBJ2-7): DGGITQSPKYLFRKEGQNVTLSCEQNLNHDAMYWYRQDPGQGLRLIYYSQIVNDFQKGDIAEGYSVSREKKESFPLTVTSAQKNPTAFYLCASSILAGALGYEQYFGPGTRLTVT.

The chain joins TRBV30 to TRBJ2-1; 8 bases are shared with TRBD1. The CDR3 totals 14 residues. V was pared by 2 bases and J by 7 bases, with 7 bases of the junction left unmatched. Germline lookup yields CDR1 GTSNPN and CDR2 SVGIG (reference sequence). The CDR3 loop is CAWSPGQAQNEQFF. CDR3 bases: TGTGCCTGGAGTCCGGGACAGGCTCAGAATGAGCAGTTCTTC.

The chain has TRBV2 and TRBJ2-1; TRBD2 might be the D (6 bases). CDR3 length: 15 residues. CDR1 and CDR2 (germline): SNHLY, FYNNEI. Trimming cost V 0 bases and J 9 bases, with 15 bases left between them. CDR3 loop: CASSEARTTRGEQFF. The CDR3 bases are TGTGCCAGCAGTGAAGCGCGGACTACCCGGGGTGAGCAGTTCTTC. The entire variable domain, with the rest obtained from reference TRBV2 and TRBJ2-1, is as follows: EPEVTQTPSHQVTQMGQEVILRCVPISNHLYFYWYRQILGQKVEFLVSFYNNEISEKSEIFDDQFSVERPDGSNFTLKIRSTKLEDSAMYFCASSEARTTRGEQFFGPGTRLTVL.

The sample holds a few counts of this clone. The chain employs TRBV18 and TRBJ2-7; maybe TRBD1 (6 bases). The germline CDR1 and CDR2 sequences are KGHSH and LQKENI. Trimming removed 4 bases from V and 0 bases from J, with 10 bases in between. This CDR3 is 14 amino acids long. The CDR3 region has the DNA TGTGCCAGCTCACTTTGGGACAACTCCTACGAGCAGTACTTC. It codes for CASSLWDNSYEQYF.

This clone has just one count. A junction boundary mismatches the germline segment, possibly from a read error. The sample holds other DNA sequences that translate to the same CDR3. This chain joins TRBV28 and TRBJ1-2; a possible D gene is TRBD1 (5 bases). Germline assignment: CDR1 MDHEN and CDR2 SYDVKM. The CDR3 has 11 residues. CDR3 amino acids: CATGGGIGYTF. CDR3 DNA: TGCGCCACCGGCGGGGGGATTGGCTACACCTTC.

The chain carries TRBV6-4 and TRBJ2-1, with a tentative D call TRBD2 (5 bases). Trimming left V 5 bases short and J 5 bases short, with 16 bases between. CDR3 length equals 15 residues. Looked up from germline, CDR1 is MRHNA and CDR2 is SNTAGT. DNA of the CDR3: TGTGCCAGCAGTCACAAGGGAGAAGGCGACAATGAGCAGTTCTTC. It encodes CASSHKGEGDNEQFF.

CDR3 bases: TGTGCCAGCAGCGTATCTAGCGGGGGCTTTACTGAGCAGTTCTTC. This encodes CASSVSSGGFTEQFF. The rearrangement uses TRBV9 and TRBJ2-1; TRBD2 aligns across 10 bases. With V trimmed by 1 base and J by 9 bases, 7 bases remained unmatched. The germline V gene encodes CDR1 SGDLS and CDR2 YYNGEE. The CDR3 covers 15 residues.